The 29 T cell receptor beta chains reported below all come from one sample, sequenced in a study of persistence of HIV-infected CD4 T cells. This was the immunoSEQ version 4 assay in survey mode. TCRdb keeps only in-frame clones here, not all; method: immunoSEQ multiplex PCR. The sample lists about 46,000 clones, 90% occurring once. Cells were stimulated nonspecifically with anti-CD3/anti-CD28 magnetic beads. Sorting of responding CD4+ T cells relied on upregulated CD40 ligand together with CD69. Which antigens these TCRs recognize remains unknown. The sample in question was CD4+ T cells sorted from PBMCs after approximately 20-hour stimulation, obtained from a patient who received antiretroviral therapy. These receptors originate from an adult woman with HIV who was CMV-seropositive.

The CDR3 protein is CASSRPGPDTDTQYF. CDR3 coding DNA: TGTGCCAGCAGCAGACCGGGCCCCGACACAGATACGCAGTATTTT. The chain has TRBV28 and TRBJ2-3; the D is unclear. The CDR3 is made up of 15 amino acids. CDR1 MDHEN and CDR2 SYDVKM come from the germline V gene. Trimming shortened V by 6 bases and J by 2 bases, and 15 bases separated the two germline ends.

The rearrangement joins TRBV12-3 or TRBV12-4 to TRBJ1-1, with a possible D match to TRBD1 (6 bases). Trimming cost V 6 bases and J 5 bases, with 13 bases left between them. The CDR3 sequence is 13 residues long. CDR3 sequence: CASRASRGTEAFF. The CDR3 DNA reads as TGTGCCAGCAGGGCCTCCAGGGGAACTGAAGCTTTCTTT.

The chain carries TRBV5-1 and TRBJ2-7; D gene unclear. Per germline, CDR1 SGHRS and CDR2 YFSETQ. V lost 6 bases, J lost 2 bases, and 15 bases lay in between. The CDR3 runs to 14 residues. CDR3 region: CASTPENIPYEQYF. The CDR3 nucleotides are TGCGCCAGCACCCCAGAGAACATTCCCTACGAGCAGTACTTC.

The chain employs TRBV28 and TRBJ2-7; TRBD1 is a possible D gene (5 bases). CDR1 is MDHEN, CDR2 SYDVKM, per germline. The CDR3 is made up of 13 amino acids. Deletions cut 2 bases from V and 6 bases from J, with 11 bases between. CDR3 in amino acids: CASSLAREGEQYF. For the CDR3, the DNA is TGTGCCAGCAGTTTAGCCAGGGAAGGCGAGCAGTACTTC.

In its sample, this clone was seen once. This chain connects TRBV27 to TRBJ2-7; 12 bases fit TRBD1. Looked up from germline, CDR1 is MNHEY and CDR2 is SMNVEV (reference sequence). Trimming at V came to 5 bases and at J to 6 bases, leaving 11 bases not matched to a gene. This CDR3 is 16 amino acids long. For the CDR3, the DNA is TGTGCCAGCAGTGCTCCGGGACAGGGGGCCTGGGGCGAGCAGTACTTC. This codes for CASSAPGQGAWGEQYF.

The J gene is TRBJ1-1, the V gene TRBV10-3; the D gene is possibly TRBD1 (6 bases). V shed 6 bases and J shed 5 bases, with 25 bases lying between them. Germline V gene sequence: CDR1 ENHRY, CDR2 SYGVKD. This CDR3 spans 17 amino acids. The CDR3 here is CAISLGGGRLGHTEAFF. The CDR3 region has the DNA TGTGCCATCAGCCTTGGGGGGGGGCGTCTGGGACATACTGAAGCTTTCTTT.

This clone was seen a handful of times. CDR3 DNA sequence: TGTGCCAGCAGCTTCCGACCCAGGGAGGGGGGCACTGAAGCTTTCTTT. Translating gives CASSFRPREGGTEAFF. The V and J genes are TRBV7-9 and TRBJ1-1, with D possibly TRBD1 on 6 matching bases. This CDR3 has 16 residues. Trimming removed 3 bases at V and 4 bases at J, with 18 bases between. CDR1 is SEHNR and CDR2 is FQNEAQ in the germline V gene (reference sequence).

The CDR3, as DNA: TGTGCCAGCAGCTTTACGGGGGGTAACACTGAAGCTTTCTTT. Protein product: CASSFTGGNTEAFF. This rearrangement joins TRBV7-2 to TRBJ1-1, with a tentative D call TRBD1 (5 bases). In germline, CDR1 is SGHTA, CDR2 FQGNSA. The CDR3 has 14 amino acids. Deletions cut 3 bases from V and 2 bases from J, with 10 bases between.

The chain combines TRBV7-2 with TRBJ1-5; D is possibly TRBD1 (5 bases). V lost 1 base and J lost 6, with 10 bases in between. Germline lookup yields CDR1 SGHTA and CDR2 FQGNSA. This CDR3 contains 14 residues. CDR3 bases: TGTGCCAGCAGCTTAGGGGGGGGAGGTCAGCCCCAGCATTTT. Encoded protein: CASSLGGGGQPQHF.

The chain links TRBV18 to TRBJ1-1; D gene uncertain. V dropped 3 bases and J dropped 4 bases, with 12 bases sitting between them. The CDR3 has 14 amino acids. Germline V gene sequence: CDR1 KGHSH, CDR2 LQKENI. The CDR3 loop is CASSPPHGPTEAFF. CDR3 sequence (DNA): TGTGCCAGCTCACCTCCCCACGGCCCCACTGAAGCTTTCTTT.

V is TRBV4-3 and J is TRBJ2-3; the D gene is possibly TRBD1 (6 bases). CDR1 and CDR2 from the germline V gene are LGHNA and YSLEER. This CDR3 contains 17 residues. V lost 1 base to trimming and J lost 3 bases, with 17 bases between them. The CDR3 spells CASSQGAQGGSTDTQYF. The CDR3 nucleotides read TGCGCCAGCAGCCAAGGGGCACAGGGCGGATCGACAGATACGCAGTATTTT.

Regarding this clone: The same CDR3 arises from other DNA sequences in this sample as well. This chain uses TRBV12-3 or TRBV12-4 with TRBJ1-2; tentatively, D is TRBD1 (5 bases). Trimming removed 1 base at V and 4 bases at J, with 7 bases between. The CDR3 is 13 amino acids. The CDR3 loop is CASSLGDGYGYTF. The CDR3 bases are TGTGCCAGCAGTTTAGGGGACGGCTATGGCTACACCTTC.

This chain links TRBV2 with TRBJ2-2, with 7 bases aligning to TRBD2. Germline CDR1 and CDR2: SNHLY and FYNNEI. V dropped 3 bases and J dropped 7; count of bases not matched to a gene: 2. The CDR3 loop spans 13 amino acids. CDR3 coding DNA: TGTGCCAGCAGTGAGGGGGGGGGCGGGGAGCTGTTTTTT. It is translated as CASSEGGGGELFF. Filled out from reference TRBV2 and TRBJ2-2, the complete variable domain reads EPEVTQTPSHQVTQMGQEVILRCVPISNHLYFYWYRQILGQKVEFLVSFYNNEISEKSEIFDDQFSVERPDGSNFTLKIRSTKLEDSAMYFCASSEGGGGELFFGEGSRLTVL.

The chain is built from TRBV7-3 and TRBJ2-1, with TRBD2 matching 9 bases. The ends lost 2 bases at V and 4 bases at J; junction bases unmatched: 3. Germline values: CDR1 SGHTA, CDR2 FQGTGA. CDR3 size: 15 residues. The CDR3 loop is CASSLRLADYNEQFF. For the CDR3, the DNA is TGTGCCAGCAGCTTACGACTAGCGGATTACAATGAGCAGTTCTTC. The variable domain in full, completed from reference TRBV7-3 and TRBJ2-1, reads GAGVSQTPSNKVTEKGKYVELRCDPISGHTALYWYRQSLGQGPEFLIYFQGTGAADDSGLPNDRFFAVRPEGSVSTLKIQRTERGDSAVYLCASSLRLADYNEQFFGPGTRLTVL.

In nucleotides, the CDR3 is TGCAGCGTTAATACCGGACAGTCCTCCGAAAAACTGTTTTTT. Its translation: CSVNTGQSSEKLFF. This chain links TRBV29-1 with TRBJ1-4; D is possibly TRBD1 (6 bases). The CDR3 is made up of 14 amino acids. Germline CDR1 SQVTM, CDR2 ANQGSEA. V dropped 5 bases and J dropped 8 bases, with 18 bases sitting between them.

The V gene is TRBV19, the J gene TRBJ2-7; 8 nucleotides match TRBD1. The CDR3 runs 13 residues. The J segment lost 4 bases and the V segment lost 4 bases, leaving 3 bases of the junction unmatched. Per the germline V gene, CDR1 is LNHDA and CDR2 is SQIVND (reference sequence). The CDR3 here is CASSRQGTYEQYF. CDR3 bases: TGTGCCAGTAGTAGACAGGGGACGTACGAGCAGTACTTC.

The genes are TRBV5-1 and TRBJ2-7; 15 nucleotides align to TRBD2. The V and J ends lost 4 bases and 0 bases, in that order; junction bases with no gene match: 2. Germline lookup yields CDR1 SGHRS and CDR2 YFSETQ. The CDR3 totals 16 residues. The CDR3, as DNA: TGCGCCAGCAGCGGGACTAGCGGGAGGCGCTCCTACGAGCAGTACTTC. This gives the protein CASSGTSGRRSYEQYF.

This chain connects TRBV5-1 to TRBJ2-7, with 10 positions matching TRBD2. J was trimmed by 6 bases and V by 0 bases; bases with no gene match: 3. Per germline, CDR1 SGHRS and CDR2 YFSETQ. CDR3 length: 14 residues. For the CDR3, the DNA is TGCGCCAGCAGCTTGGATCGACTAGCGGGCGAGCAGTACTTC. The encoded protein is CASSLDRLAGEQYF.

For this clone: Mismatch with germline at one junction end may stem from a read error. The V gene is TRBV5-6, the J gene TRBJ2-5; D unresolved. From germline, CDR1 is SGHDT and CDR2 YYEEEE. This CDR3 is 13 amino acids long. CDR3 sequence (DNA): TGTGCCAGCAGCTTACAGCTCCAAGAGACCCCGTACTTC. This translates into CASSLQLQETPYF.

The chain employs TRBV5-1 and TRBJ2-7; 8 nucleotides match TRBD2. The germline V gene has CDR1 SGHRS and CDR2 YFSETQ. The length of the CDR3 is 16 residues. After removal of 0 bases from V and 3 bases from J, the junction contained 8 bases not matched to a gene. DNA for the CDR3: TGCGCCAGCAGCTTGGCCTCACTAGCGGACCTCTACGAGCAGTACTTC. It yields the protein CASSLASLADLYEQYF.

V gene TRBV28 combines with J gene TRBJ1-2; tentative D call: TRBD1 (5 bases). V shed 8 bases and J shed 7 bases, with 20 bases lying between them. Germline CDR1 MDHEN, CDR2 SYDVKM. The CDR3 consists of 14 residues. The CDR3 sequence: CASGTAALLGGYTF. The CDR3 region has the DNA TGTGCCAGCGGGACCGCAGCCCTCCTGGGTGGCTACACCTTC.

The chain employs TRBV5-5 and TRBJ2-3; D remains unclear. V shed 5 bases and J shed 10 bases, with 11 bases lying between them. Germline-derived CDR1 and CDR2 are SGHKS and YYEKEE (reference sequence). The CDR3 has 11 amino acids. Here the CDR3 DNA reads TGTGCCAGCAGGACAACCCTGGCGCAGTATTTT. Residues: CASRTTLAQYF.

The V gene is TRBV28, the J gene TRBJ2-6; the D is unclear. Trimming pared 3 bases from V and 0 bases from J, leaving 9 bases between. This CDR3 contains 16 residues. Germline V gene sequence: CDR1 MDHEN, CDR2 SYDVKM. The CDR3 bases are TGTGCCAGCAGTTTGCGATGGGGCTCTGGGGCCAACGTCCTGACTTTC. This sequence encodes CASSLRWGSGANVLTF.

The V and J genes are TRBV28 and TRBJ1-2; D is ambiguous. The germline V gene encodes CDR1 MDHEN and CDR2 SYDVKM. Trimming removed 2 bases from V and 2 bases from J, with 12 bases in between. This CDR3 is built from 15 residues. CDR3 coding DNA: TGTGCCAGCAGTTTAAGTTCCGGGCCCAACTATGGCTACACCTTC. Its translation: CASSLSSGPNYGYTF.

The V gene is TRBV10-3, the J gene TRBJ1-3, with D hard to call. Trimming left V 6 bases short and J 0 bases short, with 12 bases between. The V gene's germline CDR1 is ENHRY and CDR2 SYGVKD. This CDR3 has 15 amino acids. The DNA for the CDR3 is TGTGCCATCAGCCCGGACGTGAGCTCTGGAAACACCATATATTTT. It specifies CAISPDVSSGNTIYF.

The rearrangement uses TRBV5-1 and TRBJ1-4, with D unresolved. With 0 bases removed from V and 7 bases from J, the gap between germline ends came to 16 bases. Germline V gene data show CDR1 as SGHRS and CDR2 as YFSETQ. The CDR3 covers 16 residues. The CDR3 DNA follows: TGCGCCAGCAGCTTGGAGTTCCGGGGAGGCGCTGAAAAACTGTTTTTT. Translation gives CASSLEFRGGAEKLFF.

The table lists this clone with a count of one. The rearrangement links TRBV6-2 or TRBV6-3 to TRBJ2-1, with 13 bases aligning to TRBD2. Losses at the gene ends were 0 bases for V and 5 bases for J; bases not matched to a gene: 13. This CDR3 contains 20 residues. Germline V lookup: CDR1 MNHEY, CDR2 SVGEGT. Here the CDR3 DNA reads TGTGCCAGCAGTTACTCGTCTATTTTACGACTAGCGGGGGGCCACAATGAGCAGTTCTTC. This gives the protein CASSYSSILRLAGGHNEQFF.

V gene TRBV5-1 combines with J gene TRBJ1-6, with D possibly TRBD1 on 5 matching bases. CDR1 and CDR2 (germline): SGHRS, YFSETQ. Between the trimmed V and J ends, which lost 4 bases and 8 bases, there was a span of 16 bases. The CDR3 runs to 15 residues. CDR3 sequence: CASSPAGLGDSPLHF. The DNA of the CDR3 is TGCGCCAGCAGCCCAGCAGGATTAGGGGATTCACCCCTCCACTTT.

The CDR3 here is CASSLGGHEQFF. The DNA for the CDR3 is TGTGCCAGCAGTTTAGGGGGCCATGAGCAGTTCTTC. The chain couples TRBV28 to TRBJ2-1; D might be TRBD1 (6 bases). The CDR3 loop spans 12 amino acids. Deletions cut 2 bases from V and 8 bases from J, with 7 bases between. Germline V gene lookup returns CDR1 MDHEN and CDR2 SYDVKM.